The entry below gives a single T cell receptor beta chain sequence along with its context. The sample belongs to a study of blood T cell repertoires in COVID-19. The overall study: Whether acute or convalescent, the COVID-19 samples came from the United States, Italy and Spain.

Per germline, CDR1 SQVTM and CDR2 ANQGSEA. CDR3 length equals 13 residues. Trimming left V 5 bases short and J 4 bases short, with 14 bases between. Per the authors' pipeline: Reference gene primer amplification gave estimated nucleated cell counts. This table comes from immunoSEQ multiplex PCR, and its TCRdb copy is limited to in-frame clones, with some not included. From that table come the V and J calls and clone size; the DNA was used to work out D and trimming. The repertoire holds approximately 150,000 clones, with roughly four fifths as singletons. Material for sequencing was peripheral blood. The genes are TRBV29-1 and TRBJ1-2; D unresolved. The clonotype was recovered from a human donor with acute or convalescent COVID-19. The donor label of this sample is uncertain. For the CDR3, the DNA is TGCAGCGTTTGGTCACCCCCGAGCTATGGCTACACCTTC. Its protein is CSVWSPPSYGYTF. Complete variable domain (other parts from reference TRBV29-1 and TRBJ1-2): SAVISQKPSRDICQRGTSLTIQCQVDSQVTMMFWYRQQPGQSLTLIATANQGSEATYESGFVIDKFPISRPNLTFSTLTVSNMSPEDSSIYLCSVWSPPSYGYTFGSGTRLTVV.